This TCR beta chain was recorded in a study of CD8+ T cells in alopecia areata. After removal of 4 bases from V and 2 bases from J, the junction contained 7 bases not matched to a gene. CDR1 is MNHNY, CDR2 SVGAGI, per germline (reference sequence). This CDR3 is 15 amino acids long. Regarding this clone: What it binds is unknown.

General study results and limits: Scalp samples also yield sequences from resident alphabeta T cells of normal skin.

Sequencing templates came from extracted RNA that was reverse transcribed into cDNA. The protocol was immunoSEQ multiplex PCR, while the TCRdb copy is restricted to in-frame clones and leaves out a portion. The data hold 200,000 or so clones, with roughly 56% observed a single time. Sequencing input: CD8+ T cells sorted from blood. The rearrangement uses TRBV6-6 and TRBJ2-5; 7 positions match TRBD1. The clonotype was recovered from a human donor in good health. CDR3 bases: TGTGCCAGCAGTTTCCGGGACAGTCTACAAGAGACCCAGTACTTC. Residues: CASSFRDSLQETQYF.